Listed here are 19 T cell receptor beta chains from one sample, sequenced in a study of blood T cell repertoires in COVID-19 (dated by TCRdb to between 2020 and 2021). Preparation of the library involved the immunoSEQ multiplex PCR assay. TCRdb took this table from immuneACCESS and kept in-frame rearrangements with V and J called. Such tables lack part of the clones; where checked against another copy, unresolved V genes explain under half of the gap, and the rest is unexplained. This sample holds around 400,000 clones; approximately 87% were observed only once. The leading ten clones occupy 10% of the sample. Sequenced material: peripheral blood. Receptors were obtained from a woman in her twenties or thirties with COVID-19, enrolled during active disease.

The chain combines TRBV6-1 with TRBJ1-2, with a possible D match to TRBD1 (6 bases). The germline V gene encodes CDR1 MNHNS and CDR2 SASEGT. The V and J ends lost 2 bases and 11 bases respectively, with 15 bases between them. The CDR3 contains 13 residues. The CDR3 DNA reads as TGTGCCAGCAGTGAACTCAGGGGCGAGAGATACACCTTC. Translated, it gives CASSELRGERYTF.

The CDR3 DNA is TGTGCCATCAGTAGGGACACAGAGCAGTACTTC. This encodes CAISRDTEQYF. The chain recombines TRBV10-3 with TRBJ2-7, with D possibly matching TRBD1 (6 bases). The germline V and J ends were trimmed by 5 bases and 7 bases, with 9 bases remaining between them. The CDR3 extends over 11 amino acids. Germline CDR1 ENHRY, CDR2 SYGVKD.

This sequence joins TRBV27 and TRBJ2-2; 8 nucleotides align to TRBD2. Germline-derived CDR1 and CDR2 are MNHEY and SMNVEV (reference sequence). This CDR3 comprises 14 residues. V shed 3 bases, J shed 4 bases, and the junction held 1 base outside the gene matches. CDR3 in DNA: TGTGCCAGCAGTTTCGGGAGGGCCACCGGGGAGCTGTTTTTT. This codes for CASSFGRATGELFF.

The chain recombines TRBV28 with TRBJ1-1, with 7 bases matching TRBD1. From germline, CDR1 is MDHEN and CDR2 SYDVKM. The CDR3 runs to 12 residues. V gave up 7 bases and J gave up 7 bases; unmatched junction bases: 6. The CDR3 bases are TGTGCCAGCAAAAAGGGGGCGGGTGAAGCTTTCTTT. It codes for CASKKGAGEAFF.

The V and J genes are TRBV11-2 and TRBJ2-3, with TRBD2 identical over 10 bases. After removal of 3 bases from V and 2 bases from J, the junction contained 8 bases not matched to a gene. CDR1 is SGHAT and CDR2 is FQNNGV in the germline V gene. The CDR3 extends over 17 amino acids. CDR3 DNA sequence: TGTGCCAGCAGCTTTCGCCTAGCGGGAGTGCACACAGATACGCAGTATTTT. It codes for CASSFRLAGVHTDTQYF.

The rearrangement joins TRBV3-1 (or the pseudogene TRBV3-2) to TRBJ2-2, with a possible D match to TRBD1 (5 bases). The V gene lost 5 bases and the J gene lost 7 bases, with 8 bases spanning the gap. There are 12 residues in the CDR3. Germline V CDR1 and CDR2: LGHDT, YNNKEL (reference sequence). The CDR3 nucleotides read TGTGCCAGCAGCGAAAGGGGCGGGGAGCTGTTTTTT. This sequence encodes CASSERGGELFF.

V usage is TRBV6-5 and J usage is TRBJ2-5, with D possibly matching TRBD2 (6 bases). This CDR3 has 15 amino acids. Looked up from germline, CDR1 is MNHEY and CDR2 is SVGAGI. Between the trimmed V and J ends, which lost 5 bases and 5 bases, there was a span of 18 bases. The CDR3 DNA is TGTGCCAGCAGTCGGACGTGGGGGGTTAGTGAGACCCAGTACTTC. Residues: CASSRTWGVSETQYF.

V usage is TRBV19 and J usage is TRBJ2-1; 7 bases match TRBD1. This CDR3 region has 16 residues. V gave up 4 bases and J gave up 5 bases; unmatched junction bases: 11. Looked up from germline, CDR1 is LNHDA and CDR2 is SQIVND (reference sequence). In nucleotides, the CDR3 is TGTGCCAGTAGTAAGGGGGCTGAGTTTGGGGACAATGAGCAGTTCTTC. As protein: CASSKGAEFGDNEQFF.

The V call is TRBV7-9, the J call TRBJ2-3; no clear D gene. V lost 3 bases and J 2 bases, leaving 9 bases between the germline ends. Germline values: CDR1 SEHNR, CDR2 FQNEAQ (reference sequence). The CDR3 has 14 residues. DNA of the CDR3: TGTGCCAGCAGCTTGTCCGAGAACACAGATACGCAGTATTTT. It translates to CASSLSENTDTQYF. The full variable domain, in which reference TRBV7-9 and TRBJ2-3 provide the parts outside the CDR3, is DTGVSQNPRHKITKRGQNVTFRCDPISEHNRLYWYRQTLGQGPEFLTYFQNEAQLEKSRLLSDRFSAERPKGSFSTLEIQRTEQGDSAMYLCASSLSENTDTQYFGPGTRLTVL.

The table lists this clone with a few counts. This chain connects TRBV30 to TRBJ2-7; 11 bases map to TRBD2. The V and J ends lost 0 bases and 5 bases, in that order; junction bases with no gene match: 6. The germline V gene encodes CDR1 GTSNPN and CDR2 SVGIG (reference sequence). There are 15 residues in the CDR3. CDR3 protein: CAWSVGLAGGNEQYF. The CDR3, as DNA: TGTGCCTGGAGTGTCGGGCTAGCGGGAGGAAACGAGCAGTACTTC.

In its sample, this clone was seen a few times. The chain has TRBV7-9 and TRBJ1-1, with 7 bases lining up with TRBD1. After removal of 5 bases from V and 3 bases from J, the junction contained 6 bases not matched to a gene. The CDR3 runs 14 residues. Germline V gene data show CDR1 as SEHNR and CDR2 as FQNEAQ (reference sequence). The DNA of the CDR3 is TGTGCCAGCAGCCCCGACAGGGCTCACACTGAAGCTTTCTTT. This gives the protein CASSPDRAHTEAFF. Variable domain in full (rest from reference TRBV7-9 and TRBJ1-1): DTGVSQNPRHKITKRGQNVTFRCDPISEHNRLYWYRQTLGQGPEFLTYFQNEAQLEKSRLLSDRFSAERPKGSFSTLEIQRTEQGDSAMYLCASSPDRAHTEAFFGQGTRLTVV.

The V and J genes are TRBV28 and TRBJ2-7, with a weak D call TRBD1 (5 bases). This CDR3 comprises 13 residues. CDR1 MDHEN and CDR2 SYDVKM come from the germline V gene. Trimming removed 2 bases from V and 5 bases from J, with 10 bases in between. CDR3 amino acids: CASSLPGINEQYF. The CDR3 DNA reads TGTGCCAGCAGTTTACCAGGGATCAACGAGCAGTACTTC.

This clone was detected only a few times. V is TRBV6-4 and J is TRBJ2-1, with D tentatively TRBD2 (5 bases). The CDR3 length is 15 residues. Germline V gene lookup returns CDR1 MRHNA and CDR2 SNTAGT. Trimming cost V 5 bases and J 1 base, with 12 bases left between them. Here the CDR3 DNA reads TGTGCCAGCAGTCCCCAGCGGTCTTCCTACAATGAGCAGTTCTTC. It is translated as CASSPQRSSYNEQFF.

The rearrangement links TRBV12-3 or TRBV12-4 to TRBJ2-3; tentatively, D is TRBD2 (5 bases). With 3 bases removed from V and 5 bases from J, the gap between germline ends came to 9 bases. The CDR3 covers 13 residues. DNA for the CDR3: TGTGCCAGCAGTTTCATCGAGGGAGATACGCAGTATTTT. Translated, it gives CASSFIEGDTQYF.

This clone was seen a few times. The V call is TRBV5-1, the J call TRBJ2-2; TRBD2 matches at 10 bases. V shed 7 bases, J shed 2 bases, and the junction held 17 bases outside the gene matches. The CDR3 contains 19 residues. CDR1 and CDR2 from the germline V gene are SGHRS and YFSETQ. CDR3 loop: CASSHTELAGIGNTGELFF. The CDR3 coding sequence is TGCGCCAGCTCCCACACGGAACTAGCGGGGATCGGAAACACCGGGGAGCTGTTTTTT.

The rearrangement links TRBV27 to TRBJ2-6; D is uncertain. The CDR3 has 14 amino acids. Trimming removed 6 bases from V and 4 bases from J, with 10 bases in between. Germline CDR1 reads MNHEY; CDR2 reads SMNVEV (reference sequence). CDR3 DNA sequence: TGTGCCAGCAGGACGGTGGGCGGGGCCAACGTCCTGACTTTC. This encodes CASRTVGGANVLTF.

V usage is TRBV7-2 and J usage is TRBJ1-1; no definite D call. This CDR3 region has 13 residues. Germline V lookup: CDR1 SGHTA, CDR2 FQGNSA. V was pared by 4 bases and J by 6 bases, with 12 bases between. CDR3 loop: CASSSGMGSEAFF. The CDR3 DNA sequence: TGTGCCAGCAGCTCGGGGATGGGTTCTGAAGCTTTCTTT.

The chain recombines TRBV19 with TRBJ2-2, with 11 bases that match TRBD2. V shed 0 bases and J 3 bases; nucleotides not matched to a gene: 9. Germline-derived CDR1 and CDR2 are LNHDA and SQIVND (reference sequence). The CDR3 is 19 residues long. The CDR3 spells CASSIERLAGGRDTGELFF. Written as DNA, the CDR3 is TGTGCCAGTAGTATAGAACGGCTAGCGGGAGGTAGGGACACCGGGGAGCTGTTTTTT.

The V call is TRBV28, the J call TRBJ1-5, with TRBD1 as a possible D gene (5 bases). CDR3 length: 15 amino acids. Germline loops: CDR1 MDHEN, CDR2 SYDVKM. Trimming pared 6 bases from V and 6 bases from J, leaving 18 bases between. Here the CDR3 reads CASSPPGGTVQPQHF. The CDR3 DNA reads TGTGCCAGCAGCCCGCCGGGGGGAACGGTTCAGCCCCAGCATTTT.